Listed here are 20 T cell receptor beta chains from one sample, sequenced in a study of blood T cell repertoires in COVID-19. TCRdb keeps only in-frame clones here, not all; method: immunoSEQ multiplex PCR. The sample lists about 190,000 clones; approximately 80% were seen once. Specimen: peripheral blood. The receptors were gathered from a middle-aged man who had recovered from COVID-19.

The V call is TRBV19, the J call TRBJ2-5; tentative D call: TRBD1 (6 bases). The CDR3 has 15 residues. The germline V gene has CDR1 LNHDA and CDR2 SQIVND (reference sequence). Deletions cut 3 bases from V and 3 bases from J, with 14 bases between. In DNA, the CDR3 is TGTGCCAGTAGTATGATGGGGGCCGGGGAAGAGACCCAGTACTTC. Residues: CASSMMGAGEETQYF.

The chain uses TRBV5-1 and TRBJ1-1; TRBD1 is a possible D gene (6 bases). The CDR3 consists of 15 residues. V shed 2 bases and J shed 2 bases, with 13 bases lying between them. Looked up from germline, CDR1 is SGHRS and CDR2 is YFSETQ. The CDR3 DNA is TGCGCCAGCAGCTTCGGTCCAGGGGAAAACACTGAAGCTTTCTTT. Protein sequence: CASSFGPGENTEAFF.

The chain carries TRBV28 and TRBJ1-6; a weak D match, TRBD1 (5 bases). V shed 7 bases and J shed 10 bases, with 26 bases lying between them. The CDR3 is made up of 17 amino acids. Looked up from germline, CDR1 is MDHEN and CDR2 is SYDVKM. The CDR3 DNA reads as TGTGCCAGCACCTCCCTCGGGGGGACTCCGTGGTCCTCACCCCTCCACTTT. It specifies CASTSLGGTPWSSPLHF. The whole variable domain, remainder taken from reference TRBV28 and TRBJ1-6, is DVKVTQSSRYLVKRTGEKVFLECVQDMDHENMFWYRQDPGLGLRLIYFSYDVKMKEKGDIPEGYSVSREKKERFSLILESASTNQTSMYLCASTSLGGTPWSSPLHFGNGTRLTVT.

Worth noting for this clone: Other DNA sequences in this sample translate to the same CDR3. This chain links TRBV30 with TRBJ2-2; 9 positions match TRBD2. CDR3 size: 14 residues. Germline loops: CDR1 GTSNPN, CDR2 SVGIG (reference sequence). The V segment lost 7 bases and the J segment 2 bases; nucleotides outside the gene matches: 5. In DNA form, the CDR3 reads TGTGCCTCGGGCGGGGGGGTTAACACCGGGGAGCTGTTTTTT. Residues: CASGGGVNTGELFF.

The rearrangement uses TRBV5-1 and TRBJ2-5; TRBD2 matches at 8 bases. The CDR3 sequence is 12 residues long. With V trimmed by 7 bases and J by 4 bases, 3 bases remained unmatched. The germline gives CDR1 SGHRS, CDR2 YFSETQ. In nucleotides, the CDR3 is TGCGCCAGCGCGGGGGGCGGAGAGACCCAGTACTTC. Protein product: CASAGGGETQYF.

The V gene is TRBV19, the J gene TRBJ2-1; TRBD2 aligns across 13 bases. The germline CDR1 and CDR2 sequences are LNHDA and SQIVND (reference sequence). With 3 bases clipped from V and 2 bases from J, the junction kept 16 bases outside the gene matches. The CDR3 loop spans 21 amino acids. CDR3 nucleotides: TGTGCCAGTAGTATTAACGGGTTTGGACTAGCGGGAGTTGGGGCCTACAATGAGCAGTTCTTC. Protein product: CASSINGFGLAGVGAYNEQFF.

The chain is built from TRBV5-1 and TRBJ1-2, with TRBD1 as a possible D gene (6 bases). Germline V lookup: CDR1 SGHRS, CDR2 YFSETQ. Trimming cost V 4 bases and J 4 bases, with 23 bases left between them. The CDR3 runs 17 residues. CDR3 in amino acids: CASSPSWDIAGAYGYTF. The CDR3 DNA reads TGCGCCAGCAGCCCCTCTTGGGACATCGCTGGGGCCTATGGCTACACCTTC.

This sequence joins TRBV19 and TRBJ1-6; D unresolved. Trimming left V 4 bases short and J 9 bases short, with 13 bases between. The CDR3 is 14 amino acids. Germline V gives CDR1 LNHDA, CDR2 SQIVND (reference sequence). The CDR3 loop is CASSTRVFSSPLHF. The DNA for the CDR3 is TGTGCCAGTAGTACCCGGGTGTTTAGTTCACCCCTCCACTTT.

CDR3 in DNA: TGCGCCAGCAGCTTAGGAGACTACACCCAAGAGACCCAGTACTTC. Protein product: CASSLGDYTQETQYF. The rearrangement uses TRBV5-1 and TRBJ2-5; D is perhaps TRBD2 (5 bases). The V end was cut by 2 bases, the J end by 1 base, with 12 bases between. The CDR3 length is 15 residues. CDR1 is SGHRS and CDR2 is YFSETQ in the germline V gene.

V is TRBV5-4 and J is TRBJ2-7; 7 positions match TRBD1. The CDR3 is 12 residues long. Germline CDR1 SGHNT, CDR2 YYREEE (reference sequence). The V gene end was trimmed by 2 bases and the J gene end by 5 bases; junction bases not matched to a gene: 1. CDR3 sequence reads: CASSLDRDEQYF. In DNA form, the CDR3 reads TGTGCCAGCAGCTTAGACAGGGACGAGCAGTACTTC.

This chain uses TRBV28 with TRBJ2-1; 9 nucleotides agree with TRBD2. Germline CDR1 MDHEN, CDR2 SYDVKM. V shed 10 bases and J 6 bases; nucleotides not matched to a gene: 7. The CDR3 has 13 residues. CDR3 nucleotide sequence: TGTGCCAATAGCGGGAGTCTACTCAATGAGCAGTTCTTC. Protein product: CANSGSLLNEQFF.

This chain connects TRBV5-4 to TRBJ2-3, with TRBD2 matching 10 bases. Germline CDR1 reads SGHNT; CDR2 reads YYREEE (reference sequence). V was clipped by 3 bases and J by 5 bases; unmatched bases: 9. The CDR3 extends over 16 amino acids. CDR3 region: CASSSKTAGGIDTQYF. The CDR3 DNA sequence: TGTGCCAGCAGCTCCAAAACAGCGGGAGGGATAGATACGCAGTATTTT.

The chain is built from TRBV30 and TRBJ1-2, with 9 bases lining up with TRBD1. This CDR3 is 12 amino acids long. Germline V gene data show CDR1 as GTSNPN and CDR2 as SVGIG (reference sequence). V shed 2 bases, J shed 10 bases, and the junction held 5 bases outside the gene matches. CDR3 bases: TGTGCCTGGAGTCCCGGGACAGGGACCTACACCTTC. Translating it yields CAWSPGTGTYTF.

For the CDR3, the DNA is TGTGCCAGCAGCTTCCGGGGGGGGCCCGGGGAGCTGTTTTTT. This codes for CASSFRGGPGELFF. The chain employs TRBV11-3 and TRBJ2-2, with 8 bases identical to TRBD2. CDR1 is SGHNT, CDR2 YENEEA, per germline. This CDR3 has 14 amino acids. V gave up 3 bases and J gave up 6 bases; unmatched junction bases: 3.

The DNA for the CDR3 is TGTGCCATCAGTGAGTCGAAAGGACTAGATAGTTACGAGCAGTACTTC. Protein: CAISESKGLDSYEQYF. V usage is TRBV10-3 and J usage is TRBJ2-7; 7 positions match TRBD2. CDR3 length: 16 residues. Trimming cost V 0 bases and J 4 bases; bases outside gene matches: 9. CDR1 and CDR2 (germline): ENHRY, SYGVKD.

The V and J genes are TRBV27 and TRBJ2-2; a possible D gene is TRBD2 (6 bases). The CDR3 spans 15 residues. V lost 7 bases, J lost 3 bases, and 15 bases lay in between. Germline CDR1 is MNHEY and CDR2 is SMNVEV (reference sequence). CDR3 sequence: CASKSGSGYTGELFF. The CDR3 bases are TGTGCCAGCAAGTCCGGGAGCGGGTACACCGGGGAGCTGTTTTTT.

This clone was picked up a small number of times. The CDR3 is CASRQGSYGYTF. The CDR3 DNA reads TGTGCCAGTCGACAGGGTAGCTATGGCTACACCTTC. The V gene is TRBV4-2, the J gene TRBJ1-2; TRBD1 aligns across 7 bases. The CDR3 is made up of 12 amino acids. Germline V lookup: CDR1 LGHNA, CDR2 YNFKEQ. V lost 9 bases and J lost 4; bases outside the gene matches: 5.

This clone has a single count. The rearrangement links TRBV6-2 or TRBV6-3 to TRBJ2-1; 10 nucleotides line up with TRBD1. Germline V gene lookup returns CDR1 MNHEY and CDR2 SVGEGT. This CDR3 contains 16 residues. Trimming at V came to 5 bases and at J to 4 bases, leaving 8 bases not matched to a gene. The CDR3 here is CASSDTRGQGYNEQFF. CDR3 DNA sequence: TGTGCCAGCAGTGACACGCGGGGACAGGGGTACAATGAGCAGTTCTTC.

This clone was observed at least ten times. No conserved phenylalanine or tryptophan ends this CDR3, so it is likely a read error. Because the CDR3's place on the DNA is in doubt, the DNA is left out and the CDR3 is given as listed by TCRdb. The chain combines TRBV10-1 with TRBJ1-2. The germline gives CDR1 WNHNN, CDR2 SYGVQD (reference sequence). The CDR3 is 12 residues long, counting both termini. The CDR3 is CASSETRIRTFA.

The rearrangement uses TRBV5-1 and TRBJ2-1, with TRBD2 matching 10 bases. Germline V gene data show CDR1 as SGHRS and CDR2 as YFSETQ. V shed 2 bases, J shed 6 bases, and the junction held 8 bases outside the gene matches. This CDR3 has 16 residues. CDR3 amino acids: CASSFLAGGGVNEQFF. CDR3 bases: TGCGCCAGCAGCTTCTTAGCGGGAGGAGGGGTCAATGAGCAGTTCTTC.